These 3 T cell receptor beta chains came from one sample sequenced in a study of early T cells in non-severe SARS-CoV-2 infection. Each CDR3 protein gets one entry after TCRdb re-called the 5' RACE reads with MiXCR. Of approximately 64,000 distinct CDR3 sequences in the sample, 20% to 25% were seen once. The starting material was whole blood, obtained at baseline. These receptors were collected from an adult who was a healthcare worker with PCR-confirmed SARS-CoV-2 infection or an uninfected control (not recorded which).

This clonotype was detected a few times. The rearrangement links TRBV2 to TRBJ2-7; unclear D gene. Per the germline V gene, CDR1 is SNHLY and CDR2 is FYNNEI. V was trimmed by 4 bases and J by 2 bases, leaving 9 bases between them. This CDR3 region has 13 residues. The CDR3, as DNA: TGTGCCAGCAGTGTCGGCGGCCCCTACGAGCAGTACTTC. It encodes CASSVGGPYEQYF.

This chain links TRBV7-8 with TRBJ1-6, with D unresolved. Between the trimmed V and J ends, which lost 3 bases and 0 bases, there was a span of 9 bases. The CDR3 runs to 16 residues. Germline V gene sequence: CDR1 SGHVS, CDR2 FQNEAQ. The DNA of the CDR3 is TGTGCCAGCAGCTTTCGAGGGAGCTCCTATAATTCACCCCTCCACTTT. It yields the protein CASSFRGSSYNSPLHF. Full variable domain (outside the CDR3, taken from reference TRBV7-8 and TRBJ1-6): GAGVSQSPRYKVAKRGQDVALRCDPISGHVSLFWYQQALGQGPEFLTYFQNEAQLDKSGLPSDRFFAERPEGSVSTLKIQRTQQEDSAVYLCASSFRGSSYNSPLHFGNGTRLTVT.

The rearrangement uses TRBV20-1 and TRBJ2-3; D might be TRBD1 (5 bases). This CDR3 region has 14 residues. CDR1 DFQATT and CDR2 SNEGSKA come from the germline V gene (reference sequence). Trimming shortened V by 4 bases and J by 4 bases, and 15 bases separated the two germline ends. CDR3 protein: CSAIAQDNSDTQYF. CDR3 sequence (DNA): TGCAGTGCTATAGCCCAGGACAATTCAGATACGCAGTATTTT.